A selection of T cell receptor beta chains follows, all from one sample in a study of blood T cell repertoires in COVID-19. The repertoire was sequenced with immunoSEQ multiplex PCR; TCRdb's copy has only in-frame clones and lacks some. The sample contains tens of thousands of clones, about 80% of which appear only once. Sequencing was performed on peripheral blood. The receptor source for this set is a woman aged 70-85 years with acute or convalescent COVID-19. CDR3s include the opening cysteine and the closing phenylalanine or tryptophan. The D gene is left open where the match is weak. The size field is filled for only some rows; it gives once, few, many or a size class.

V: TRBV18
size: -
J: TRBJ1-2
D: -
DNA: TGTGCCAGCTCACCCATCGAGGACATCTCCTATGGCTACACCTTC
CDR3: CASSPIEDISYGYTF

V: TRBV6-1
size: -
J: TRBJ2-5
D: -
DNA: TGTGCCAGCAGTGAATGGCGGGGCGGCGGGGAGACCCAGTACTTC
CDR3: CASSEWRGGGETQYF

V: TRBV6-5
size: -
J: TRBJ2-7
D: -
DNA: TGTGCCAGCAGGTCATCCCCTCCTACCTACGAGCAGTACTTC
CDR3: CASRSSPPTYEQYF

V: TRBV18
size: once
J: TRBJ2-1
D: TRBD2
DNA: TGTGCCAGCTCACCACCGGGACTAGCGGGAAGCACCTCAAATGAGCAGTTCTTC
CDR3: CASSPPGLAGSTSNEQFF

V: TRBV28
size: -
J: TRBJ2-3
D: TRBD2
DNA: TGTGCCAGCAGTTTAGGAGGGGCTAGCGGAGACACAGATACGCAGTATTTT
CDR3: CASSLGGASGDTDTQYF

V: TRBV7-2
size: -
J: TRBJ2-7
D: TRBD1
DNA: TGTGCCAGCAGCTTAACAGGGGGTTACGAGCAGTACTTC
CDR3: CASSLTGGYEQYF

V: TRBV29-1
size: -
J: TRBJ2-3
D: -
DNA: TGCAGCGTTGAAAAGGGGTCTAGGTCAGATACGCAGTATTTT
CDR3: CSVEKGSRSDTQYF

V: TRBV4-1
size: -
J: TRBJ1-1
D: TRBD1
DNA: TGCGCCAGCAGCCAAGATTTTCAGGGGGGCACTGAAGCTTTCTTT
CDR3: CASSQDFQGGTEAFF

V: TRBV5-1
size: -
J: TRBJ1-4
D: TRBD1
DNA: TGCGCCAGCAGCTTGGCTGGACAGGGGTATTCGACTAATGAAAAACTGTTTTTT
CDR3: CASSLAGQGYSTNEKLFF

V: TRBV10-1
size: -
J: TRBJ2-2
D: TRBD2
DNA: TGCGCCAGCCCCCAAGGGTCAACGGGGGGGACCGGGGAGCTGTTTTTT
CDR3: CASPQGSTGGTGELFF

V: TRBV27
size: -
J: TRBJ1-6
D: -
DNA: TGTGCCAGCAGTACCCTGGGGGGGGAAAAATCACCCCTCCACTTT
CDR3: CASSTLGGEKSPLHF

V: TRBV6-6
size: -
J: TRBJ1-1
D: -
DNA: TGTGCCAGCAGCGTACAGGGCACTGAAGCTTTCTTT
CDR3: CASSVQGTEAFF

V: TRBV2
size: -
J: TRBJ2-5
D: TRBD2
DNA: TGTGCCAGCAAACCGGGACTAGCAGGGGAGAAGACCCAGTACTTC
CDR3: CASKPGLAGEKTQYF

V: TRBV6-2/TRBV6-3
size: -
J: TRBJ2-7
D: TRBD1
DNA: TGTGCCAGCAGTGACCCGGGACAGGGGACCTACGAGCAGTACTTC
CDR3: CASSDPGQGTYEQYF

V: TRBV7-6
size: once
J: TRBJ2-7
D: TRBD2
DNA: TGTGCCAGCAGCTTTCTTCCGGGGCTAGCGGACGAGCAGTACTTC
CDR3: CASSFLPGLADEQYF

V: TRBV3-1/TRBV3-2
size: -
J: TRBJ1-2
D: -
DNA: TGTGCCAGCAGCCAAGGGGGCAGGGTGGGCTATGGCTACACCTTC
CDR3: CASSQGGRVGYGYTF

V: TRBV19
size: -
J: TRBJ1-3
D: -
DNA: TGTGCCAGTAGTATTGAGCCAGGTGGAAACACCATATATTTT
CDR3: CASSIEPGGNTIYF

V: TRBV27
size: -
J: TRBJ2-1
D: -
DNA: TGTGCCAGCAAGAGTAATCTACTCTACAATGAGCAGTTCTTC
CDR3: CASKSNLLYNEQFF

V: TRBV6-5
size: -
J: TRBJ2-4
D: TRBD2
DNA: TGTGCCACTCGCGGGGGGGGCAGAAACATTCAGTACTTC
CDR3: CATRGGGRNIQYF

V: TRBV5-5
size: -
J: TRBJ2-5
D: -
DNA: TGTGCCAGCAGCCGAGCAGGGGAGACCCAGTACTTC
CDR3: CASSRAGETQYF

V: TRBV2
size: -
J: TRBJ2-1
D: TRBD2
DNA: TGTGCCAGCAGGGAACTAGCGGGGGGTCTTGAGGAGCAGTTCTTC
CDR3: CASRELAGGLEEQFF

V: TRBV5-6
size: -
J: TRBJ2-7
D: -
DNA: TGTGCCAGCAGCCTACAGACTAGGCCACCTCGTGAGCAGTACTTC
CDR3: CASSLQTRPPREQYF

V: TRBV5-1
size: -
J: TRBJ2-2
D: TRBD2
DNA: TGCGCCAGCAGCTTGGCACTAGCGACGACCGGGGAGCTGTTTTTT
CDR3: CASSLALATTGELFF

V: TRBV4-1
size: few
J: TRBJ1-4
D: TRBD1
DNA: TGCGCCAGCAGCCGGCCCGACAGGGATGAAAAACTGTTTTTT
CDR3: CASSRPDRDEKLFF

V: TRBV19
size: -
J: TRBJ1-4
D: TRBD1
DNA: TGTGCCAGTAGTGGACAGGCGGCTAATGAAAAACTGTTTTTT
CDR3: CASSGQAANEKLFF

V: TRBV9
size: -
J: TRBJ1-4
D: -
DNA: TGTGCCAGCAGCGAGGCAGCAGGGTACACTAATGAAAAACTGTTTTTT
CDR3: CASSEAAGYTNEKLFF

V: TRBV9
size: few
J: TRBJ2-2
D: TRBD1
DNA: TGTGCCAGCAGCCCACGACAGGGGAGGACCGGGGAGCTGTTTTTT
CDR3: CASSPRQGRTGELFF

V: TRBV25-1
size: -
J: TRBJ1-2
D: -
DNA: TGTGCCAGCAGTGGGCAGGGGCTTTATGGCTACACCTTC
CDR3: CASSGQGLYGYTF

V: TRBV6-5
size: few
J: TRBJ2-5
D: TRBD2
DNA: TGTGCCAGCAGGACTAGCGGGGGGGCCGGAGAGACCCAGTACTTC
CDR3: CASRTSGGAGETQYF

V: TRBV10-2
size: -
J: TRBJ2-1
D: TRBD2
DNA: TGCGCCAGCACAGACGGGGGGAATGAGCAGTTCTTC
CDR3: CASTDGGNEQFF

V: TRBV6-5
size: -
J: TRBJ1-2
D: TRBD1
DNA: TGTGCCAGCAGGGGCGGGACAGGGAAGGGCTACACCTTC
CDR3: CASRGGTGKGYTF